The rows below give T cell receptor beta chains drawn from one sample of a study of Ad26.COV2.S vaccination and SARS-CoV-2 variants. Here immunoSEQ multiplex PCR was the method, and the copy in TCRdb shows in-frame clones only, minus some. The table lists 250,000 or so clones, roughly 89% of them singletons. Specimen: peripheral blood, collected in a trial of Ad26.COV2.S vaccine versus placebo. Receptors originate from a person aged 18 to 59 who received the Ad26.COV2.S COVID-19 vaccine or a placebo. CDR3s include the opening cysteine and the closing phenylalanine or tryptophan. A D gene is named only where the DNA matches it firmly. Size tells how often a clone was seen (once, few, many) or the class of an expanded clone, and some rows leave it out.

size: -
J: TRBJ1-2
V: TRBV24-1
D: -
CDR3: CATSAAPVGYTF
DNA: TGTGCCACCAGTGCGGCCCCGGTAGGCTACACCTTC

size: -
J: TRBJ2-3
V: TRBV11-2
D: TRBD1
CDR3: CASSFLGDRVTDTQYF
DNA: TGTGCCAGCAGCTTCCTGGGGGACAGGGTCACAGATACGCAGTATTTT

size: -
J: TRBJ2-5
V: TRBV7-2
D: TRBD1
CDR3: CASSPDRGETQYF
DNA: TGTGCCAGCAGCCCCGACAGGGGAGAGACCCAGTACTTC

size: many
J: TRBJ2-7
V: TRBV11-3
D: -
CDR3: CASSLEVSSYEQYF
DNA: TGTGCCAGCAGCTTAGAGGTCAGCTCCTACGAGCAGTACTTC

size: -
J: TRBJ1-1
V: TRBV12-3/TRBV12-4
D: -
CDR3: CASSLAENTEAFF
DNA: TGTGCCAGCAGTTTAGCGGAGAACACTGAAGCTTTCTTT

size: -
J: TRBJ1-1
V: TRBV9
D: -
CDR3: CASSPARGATEAFF
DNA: TGTGCCAGCAGCCCCGCACGGGGGGCTACTGAAGCTTTCTTT

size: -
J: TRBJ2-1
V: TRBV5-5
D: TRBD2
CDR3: CASSNSGSSYNEQFF
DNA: TGTGCCAGCAGCAATAGCGGGAGTTCCTACAATGAGCAGTTCTTC

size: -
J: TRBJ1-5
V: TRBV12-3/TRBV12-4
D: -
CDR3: CASSTGLEPQHF
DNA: TGTGCCAGCAGCACAGGACTAGAACCCCAGCATTTT

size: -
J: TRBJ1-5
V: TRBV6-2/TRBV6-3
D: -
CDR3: CASSYQRGYSNQPQHF
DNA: TGTGCCAGCAGTTACCAGAGGGGGTATAGCAATCAGCCCCAGCATTTT

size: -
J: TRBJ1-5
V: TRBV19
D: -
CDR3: CASSIARGNQPQHF
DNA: TGTGCCAGTAGTATAGCAAGGGGCAATCAGCCCCAGCATTTT

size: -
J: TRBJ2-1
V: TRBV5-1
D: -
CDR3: CASSLSLDSYNEQFF
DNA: TGCGCCAGCAGCCTGTCCCTAGACAGTTACAATGAGCAGTTCTTC

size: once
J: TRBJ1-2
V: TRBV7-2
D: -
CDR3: CASSTGEGRPAEGYTF
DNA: TGTGCCAGCAGTACGGGGGAGGGCAGGCCCGCTGAGGGCTACACCTTC

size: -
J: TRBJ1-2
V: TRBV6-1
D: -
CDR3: CASSDRTSGGYTF
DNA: TGTGCCAGCAGTGATAGGACTTCAGGTGGCTACACCTTC

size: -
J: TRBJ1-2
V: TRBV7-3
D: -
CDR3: CASSLTGGSSGYTF
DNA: TGTGCCAGCAGCTTAACGGGGGGATCGAGCGGCTACACCTTC

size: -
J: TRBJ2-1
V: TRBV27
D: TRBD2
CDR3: CASRREGRNEQFF
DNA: TGTGCCAGCAGGAGGGAGGGCCGCAATGAGCAGTTCTTC

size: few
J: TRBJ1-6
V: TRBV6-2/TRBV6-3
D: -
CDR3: CASSDTRRTNSPLHF
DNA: TGTGCCAGCAGTGACACGAGACGGACTAATTCACCCCTCCACTTT

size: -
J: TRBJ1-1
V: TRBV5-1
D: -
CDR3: CASNQGFETEAFF
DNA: TGCGCCAGCAACCAGGGTTTTGAGACTGAAGCTTTCTTT

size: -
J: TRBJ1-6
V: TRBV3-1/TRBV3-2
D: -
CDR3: CASSQARTGSPLHF
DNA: TGTGCCAGCAGCCAAGCAAGGACTGGTTCACCCCTCCACTTT

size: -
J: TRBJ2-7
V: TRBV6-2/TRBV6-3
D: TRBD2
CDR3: CASSYTSGAHGEQYF
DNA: TGTGCCAGCAGTTATACTAGCGGGGCGCATGGAGAGCAGTACTTC